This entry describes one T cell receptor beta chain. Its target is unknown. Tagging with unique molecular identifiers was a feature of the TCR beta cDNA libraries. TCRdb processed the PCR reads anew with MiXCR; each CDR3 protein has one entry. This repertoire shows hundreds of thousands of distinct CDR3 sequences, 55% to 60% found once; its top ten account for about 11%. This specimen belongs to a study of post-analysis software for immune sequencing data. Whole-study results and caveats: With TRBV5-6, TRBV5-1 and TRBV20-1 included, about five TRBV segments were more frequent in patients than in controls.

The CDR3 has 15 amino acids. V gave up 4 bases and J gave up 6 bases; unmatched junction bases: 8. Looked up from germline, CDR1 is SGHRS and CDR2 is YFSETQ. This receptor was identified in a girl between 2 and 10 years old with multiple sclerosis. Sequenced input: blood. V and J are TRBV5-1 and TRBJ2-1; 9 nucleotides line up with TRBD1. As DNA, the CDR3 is TGCGCCAGCAGCCCCGGGACAGGGAACCTCAATGAGCAGTTCTTC. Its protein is CASSPGTGNLNEQFF.